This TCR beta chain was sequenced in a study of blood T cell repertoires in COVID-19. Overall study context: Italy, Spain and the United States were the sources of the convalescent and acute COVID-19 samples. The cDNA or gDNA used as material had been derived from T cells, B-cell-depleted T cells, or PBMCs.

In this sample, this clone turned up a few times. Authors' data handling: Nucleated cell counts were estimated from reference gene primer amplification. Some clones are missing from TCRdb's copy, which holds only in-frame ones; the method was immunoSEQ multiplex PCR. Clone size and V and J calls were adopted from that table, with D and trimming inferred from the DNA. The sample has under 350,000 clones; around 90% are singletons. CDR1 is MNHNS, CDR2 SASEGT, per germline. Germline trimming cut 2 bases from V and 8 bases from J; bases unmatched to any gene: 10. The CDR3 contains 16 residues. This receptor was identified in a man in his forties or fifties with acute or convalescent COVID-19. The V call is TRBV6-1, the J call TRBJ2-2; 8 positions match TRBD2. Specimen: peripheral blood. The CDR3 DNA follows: TGTGCCAGCAGTGAATTCTCCGGGGGGGCCAAAGGGGAGCTGTTTTTT. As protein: CASSEFSGGAKGELFF.